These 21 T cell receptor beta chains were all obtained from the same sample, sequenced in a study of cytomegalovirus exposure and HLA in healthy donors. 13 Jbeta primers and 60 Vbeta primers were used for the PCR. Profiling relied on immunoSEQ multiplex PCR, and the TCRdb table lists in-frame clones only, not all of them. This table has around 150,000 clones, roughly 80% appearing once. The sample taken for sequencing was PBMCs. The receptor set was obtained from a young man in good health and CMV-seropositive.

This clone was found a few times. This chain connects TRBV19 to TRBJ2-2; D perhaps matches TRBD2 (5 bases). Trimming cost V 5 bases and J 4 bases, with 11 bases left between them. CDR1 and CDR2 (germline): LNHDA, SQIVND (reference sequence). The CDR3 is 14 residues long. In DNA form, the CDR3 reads TGTGCCAGTAGTGTGGGCGGGCCCACCGGGGAGCTGTTTTTT. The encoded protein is CASSVGGPTGELFF.

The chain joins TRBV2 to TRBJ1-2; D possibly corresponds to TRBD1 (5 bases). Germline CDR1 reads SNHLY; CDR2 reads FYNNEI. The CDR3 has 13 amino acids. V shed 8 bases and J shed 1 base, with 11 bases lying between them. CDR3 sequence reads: CASHLDINYGYTF. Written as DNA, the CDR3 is TGTGCCAGCCATTTGGACATTAACTATGGCTACACCTTC.

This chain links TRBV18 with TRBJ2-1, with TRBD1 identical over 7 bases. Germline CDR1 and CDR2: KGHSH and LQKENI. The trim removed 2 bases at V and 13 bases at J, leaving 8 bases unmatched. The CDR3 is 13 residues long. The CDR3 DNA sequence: TGTGCCAGCTCACCAGCGACAGGGCCTGACCAGTTCTTC. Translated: CASSPATGPDQFF.

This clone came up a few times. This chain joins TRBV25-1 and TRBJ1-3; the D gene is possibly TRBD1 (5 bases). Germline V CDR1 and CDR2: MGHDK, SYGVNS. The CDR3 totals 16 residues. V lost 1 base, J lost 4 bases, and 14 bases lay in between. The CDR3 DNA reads TGTGCCAGCAGTGAATCTCGGCAGGGAACAGGAAACACCATATATTTT. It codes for CASSESRQGTGNTIYF. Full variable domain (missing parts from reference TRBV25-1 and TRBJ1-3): EADIYQTPRYLVIGTGKKITLECSQTMGHDKMYWYQQDPGMELHLIHYSYGVNSTEKGDLSSESTVSRIRTEHFPLTLESARPSHTSQYLCASSESRQGTGNTIYFGEGSWLTVV.

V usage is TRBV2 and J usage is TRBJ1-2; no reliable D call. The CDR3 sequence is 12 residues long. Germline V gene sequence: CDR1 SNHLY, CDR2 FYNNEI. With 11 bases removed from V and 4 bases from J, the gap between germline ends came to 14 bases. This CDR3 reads CARRDLVYGYTF. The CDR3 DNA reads TGTGCCCGCCGGGATCTTGTCTATGGCTACACCTTC.

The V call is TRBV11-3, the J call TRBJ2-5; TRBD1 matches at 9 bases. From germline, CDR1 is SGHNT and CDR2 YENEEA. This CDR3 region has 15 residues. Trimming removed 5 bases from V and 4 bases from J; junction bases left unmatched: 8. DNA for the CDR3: TGTGCCAGCAGCACACAGGGGGCGCGGGGAGAGACCCAGTACTTC. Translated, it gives CASSTQGARGETQYF. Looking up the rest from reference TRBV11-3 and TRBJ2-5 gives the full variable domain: EAGVVQSPRYKIIEKKQPVAFWCNPISGHNTLYWYLQNLGQGPELLIRYENEEAVDDSQLPKDRFSAERLKGVDSTLKIQPAELGDSAVYLCASSTQGARGETQYFGPGTRLLVL.

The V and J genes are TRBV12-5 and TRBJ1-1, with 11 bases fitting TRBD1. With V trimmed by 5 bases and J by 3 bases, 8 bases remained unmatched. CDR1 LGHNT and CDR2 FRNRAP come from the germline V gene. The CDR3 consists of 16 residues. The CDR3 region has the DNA TGTGCTAGTGGTCCCGGGGACAGGGGGTCGGACACTGAAGCTTTCTTT. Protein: CASGPGDRGSDTEAFF.

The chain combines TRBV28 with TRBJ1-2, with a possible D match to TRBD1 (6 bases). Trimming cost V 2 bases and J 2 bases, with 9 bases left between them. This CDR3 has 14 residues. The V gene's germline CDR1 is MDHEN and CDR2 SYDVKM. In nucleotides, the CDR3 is TGTGCCAGCAGTTTAACAGGGCCCAACTATGGCTACACCTTC. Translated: CASSLTGPNYGYTF.

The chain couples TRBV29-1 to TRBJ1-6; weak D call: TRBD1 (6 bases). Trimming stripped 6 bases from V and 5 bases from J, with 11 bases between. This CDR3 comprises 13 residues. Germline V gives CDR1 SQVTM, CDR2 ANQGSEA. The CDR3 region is CSVGTSNNSPLHF. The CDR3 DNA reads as TGCAGCGTCGGGACAAGTAATAATTCACCCCTCCACTTT.

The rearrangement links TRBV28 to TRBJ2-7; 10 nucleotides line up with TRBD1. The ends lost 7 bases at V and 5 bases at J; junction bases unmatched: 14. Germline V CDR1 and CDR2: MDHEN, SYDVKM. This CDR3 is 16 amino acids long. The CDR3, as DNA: TGTGCCAGCACCCTATCGCCCGGGACAGGGGTTAACGAGCAGTACTTC. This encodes CASTLSPGTGVNEQYF.

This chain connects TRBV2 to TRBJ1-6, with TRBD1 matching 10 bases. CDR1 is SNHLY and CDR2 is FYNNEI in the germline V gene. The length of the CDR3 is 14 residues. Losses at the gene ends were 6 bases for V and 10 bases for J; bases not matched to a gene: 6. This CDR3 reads CASSAGQGSSPLHF. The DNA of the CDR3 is TGTGCCAGCAGCGCGGGACAGGGGAGCTCACCCCTCCACTTT.

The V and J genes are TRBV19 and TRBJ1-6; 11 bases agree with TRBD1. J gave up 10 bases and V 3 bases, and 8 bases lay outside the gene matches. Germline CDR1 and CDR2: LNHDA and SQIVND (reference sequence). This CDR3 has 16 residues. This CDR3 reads CASSMFGTGGRSPLHF. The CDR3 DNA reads TGTGCCAGTAGTATGTTTGGGACAGGGGGTAGATCACCCCTCCACTTT.

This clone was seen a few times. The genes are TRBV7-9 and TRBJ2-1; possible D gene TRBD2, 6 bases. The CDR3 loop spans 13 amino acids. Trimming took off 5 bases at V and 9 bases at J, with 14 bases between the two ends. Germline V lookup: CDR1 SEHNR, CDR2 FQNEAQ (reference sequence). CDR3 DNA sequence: TGTGCCAGCAGCATGCTTGGAGGGAGTGAGCAGTTCTTC. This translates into CASSMLGGSEQFF. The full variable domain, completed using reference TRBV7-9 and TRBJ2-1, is DTGVSQNPRHKITKRGQNVTFRCDPISEHNRLYWYRQTLGQGPEFLTYFQNEAQLEKSRLLSDRFSAERPKGSFSTLEIQRTEQGDSAMYLCASSMLGGSEQFFGPGTRLTVL.

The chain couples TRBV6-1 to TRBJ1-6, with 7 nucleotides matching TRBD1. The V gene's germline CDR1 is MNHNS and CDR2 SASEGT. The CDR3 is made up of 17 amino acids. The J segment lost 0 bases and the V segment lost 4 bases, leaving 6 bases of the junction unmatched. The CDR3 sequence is CASSVGQHSSYNSPLHF. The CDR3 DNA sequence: TGTGCCAGCAGTGTGGGACAGCATAGCTCCTATAATTCACCCCTCCACTTT.

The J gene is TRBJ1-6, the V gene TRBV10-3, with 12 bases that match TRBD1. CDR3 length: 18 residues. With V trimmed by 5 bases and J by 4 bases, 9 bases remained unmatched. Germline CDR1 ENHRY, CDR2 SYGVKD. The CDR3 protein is CAISPGTGGERYNSPLHF. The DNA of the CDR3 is TGTGCCATCAGTCCCGGGACAGGGGGCGAGAGGTATAATTCACCCCTCCACTTT.

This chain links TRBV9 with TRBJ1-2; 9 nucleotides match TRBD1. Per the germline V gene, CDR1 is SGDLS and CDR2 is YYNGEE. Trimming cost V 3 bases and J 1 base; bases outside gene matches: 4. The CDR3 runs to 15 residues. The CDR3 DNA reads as TGTGCCAGCAGCGGATGGACAGGGGTTAACTATGGCTACACCTTC. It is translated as CASSGWTGVNYGYTF.

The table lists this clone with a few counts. The CDR3 DNA follows: TGTGCCAGCAGTGAAGGCAGGGGCCGGGCCTACAATGAGCAGTTCTTC. Encoded protein: CASSEGRGRAYNEQFF. The chain recombines TRBV2 with TRBJ2-1; TRBD1 is a possible D gene (6 bases). CDR1 and CDR2 (germline): SNHLY, FYNNEI. Trimming pared 1 base from V and 2 bases from J, leaving 12 bases between. This CDR3 has 16 residues.

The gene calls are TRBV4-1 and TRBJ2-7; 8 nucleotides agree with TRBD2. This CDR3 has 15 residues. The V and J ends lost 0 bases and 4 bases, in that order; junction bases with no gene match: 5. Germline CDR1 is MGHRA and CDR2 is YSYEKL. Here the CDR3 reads CASSQDRGGAYEQYF. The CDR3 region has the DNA TGCGCCAGCAGCCAAGATCGGGGGGGCGCATACGAGCAGTACTTC.

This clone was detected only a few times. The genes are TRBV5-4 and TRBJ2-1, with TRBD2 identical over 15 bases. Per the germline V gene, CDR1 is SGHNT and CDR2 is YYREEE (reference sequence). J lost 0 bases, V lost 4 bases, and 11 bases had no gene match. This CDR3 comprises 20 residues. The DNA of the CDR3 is TGTGCCAGCAGCCCTTTGGGGACTAGCGGGGGGCAGAGCTCCTACAATGAGCAGTTCTTC. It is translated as CASSPLGTSGGQSSYNEQFF.

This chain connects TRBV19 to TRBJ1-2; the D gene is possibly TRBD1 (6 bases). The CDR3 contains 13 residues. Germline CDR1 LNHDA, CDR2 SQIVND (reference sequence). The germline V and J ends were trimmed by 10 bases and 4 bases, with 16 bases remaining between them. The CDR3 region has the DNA TGTGCCACTGTGGACAGCCTCGCCTATGGCTACACCTTC. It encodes CATVDSLAYGYTF.

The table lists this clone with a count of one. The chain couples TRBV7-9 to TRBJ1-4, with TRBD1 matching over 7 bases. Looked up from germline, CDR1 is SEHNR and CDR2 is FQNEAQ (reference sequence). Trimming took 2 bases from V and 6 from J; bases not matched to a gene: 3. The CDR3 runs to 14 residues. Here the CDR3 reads CASSLQGGDEKLFF. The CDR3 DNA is TGTGCCAGCAGCTTACAGGGGGGAGATGAAAAACTGTTTTTT.